The entry below gives a single T cell receptor beta chain sequence along with its context. There is no known antigen for this receptor. The library was prepared using the immunoSEQ multiplex PCR assay. A mixture of 60 forward primers for TCR Vbeta segments and 13 reverse primers for TCR Jbeta segments was used in the multiplex PCR. A multiplex PCR assay on genomic DNA amplified the CDR3 region of rearranged TCR beta genes. On the Illumina HiSeq System, the amplified TCR beta libraries were sequenced as 87-base-pair reads. The study's processing was this. A later analysis tallied some 79 million unique TCR beta chains across the approximately 670 repertoires, and approximately 12 million of those chains were shared by two or more donors. To remove PCR and sequencing errors, raw reads were error-corrected and collapsed into unique sequences using a nearest-neighbor algorithm that merged closely related sequences. CDR3 sequences were aligned to IMGT reference sequences to assign V, D and J gene segments. For a sequence to be retained, at least a six-nucleotide match to both a V gene segment and a J gene segment was required. A rearrangement was called productive if the CDR3 had no stop codons and remained in frame with V and J, and every other rearrangement was called non-productive. CDR3 was defined by IMGT convention, running from the second conserved V-encoded cysteine to the conserved J-encoded phenylalanine. The earlier analysis of roughly 590 of the donors excluded sequences that lacked an unambiguous match to a single V gene segment. In an earlier analysis of approximately 560 of the donors, a V segment was called functional when productive rearrangements were above 56.7%, and segregating when the standard deviation between donors exceeded 5%. A statistical classification framework was built for diagnosing cytomegalovirus status from the catalog of TCR beta chain sequences. V and J gene assignment, in a later analysis, came from comparing TCR nucleotide sequences with IMGT/GENE-DB human TR gene sequences. Using the TCRdist pipeline, a later analysis assigned CDR3 sequences along with most-parsimonious VDJ recombination scenarios. A later analysis defined each TCR beta chain by its CDR3 amino acid sequence plus V-gene family, and excluded reads lacking a unique V-gene family. To address suspected cross-contamination and a sequencing artifact, a later analysis removed over 500 highly shared, low-generation-probability nucleotide sequences. For each public chain, a later analysis derived a clonal expansion index from normalized ranks of inferred template counts within each repertoire. In a later analysis, generation probabilities were computed using a VDJ recombination model fitted to out-of-frame rearrangements, and the results were checked against IGoR. In a later analysis, hypergeometric tests were used to score TCR-TCR, TCR-HLA and TCR-CMV co-occurrence, with a repertoire-size bias correction applied to TCR pairs. To estimate false discovery rates, a later analysis permuted the HLA or CMV assignments 20 times. A later analysis grouped co-occurring TCRs with DBSCAN, adding TCRdist sequence similarity when clustering within HLA-allele-positive subsets. Repertoires with fewer than 30,000 or more than 120,000 public chains, plus five repertoires with anomalous nucleotide sharing, were excluded from co-occurrence clustering. TCRdb carries this immuneACCESS record with in-frame sequences only. Its versions omit some clonotypes, under half of them owing to an unresolved V gene in the studies checked, with the rest unexplained. That table furnishes V, J and clone size, whereas the DNA furnished D and trimming. For this sample, the table gives roughly 50,000 clones. The ten largest clones add up to 2% to 2.5% of the sample.

The data are from a study of cytomegalovirus exposure and HLA in healthy donors (dated by TCRdb to about 2017). Concerning the study at large: An earlier analysis of fewer than 750 of the donors reported around 280 Gb of sequence data and around 120 million unique TCR beta sequences obtained from some 170 million T cells. All discovery cohort repertoires had been generated on a single sequencing platform. Typing coverage varied by locus: roughly 629-640 donors for A, B, C, DRB1 and DQB1; roughly 520 for DQA1; approximately 570 for DPA1; more than 450 for DPB1. The study combined high-throughput TCR immunosequencing, statistical association of individual TCRs with disease status, and machine learning to predict cytomegalovirus infection status. The study was designed to test whether signatures of past pathogen exposure could be identified by cataloging public T cell receptors. HLA typing included class I and class II loci at four-digit resolution. Roughly 300 gigabases of sequencing data and approximately 91 million unique TCR sequences made up an early release that covered several hundred HLA-typed donors. Alongside the repertoire data, information on donor age, sex, ethnicity and CMV serostatus was compiled. Among some 400 genotyped donors of the cohort, an average of approximately 220,000 unique TCR beta nucleotide sequences was sequenced per donor, of which approximately 18% were non-productive. In an earlier analysis of more than 550 of the donors, high-throughput TCR beta sequencing was used to judge whether each TCR beta V gene segment behaved as functional or pseudogenic. A later genetic analysis used genome-wide SNP genotypes for about 65% of the roughly 700 donors, treating that subset as a discovery cohort. Rather than drawing on any new phenotypic data, the later analysis identified candidate immune exposures from TCR beta sequences and the way those sequences occurred across donors. The study profiled the T cell repertoires of about 720 subjects by immunosequencing and related them to cytomegalovirus serostatus. Roughly 5 DR-DQ haplotypes were treated as single units for association and clustering because of strong linkage in the cohort. Along with the 666-subject first cohort, a separate validation cohort of roughly 110 different subjects was used. A later analysis re-examined previously published TCR beta repertoires from just over 650 donors and added high-resolution HLA genotyping to investigate patterns of TCR occurrence. Of the 350 to 400 genotyped donors, about 84% fell in the genetic ancestry cluster associated with self-reported Caucasian donors.

Broader findings and caveats from the paper: In an earlier analysis of around 500 of the donors, most TCR beta V segments appeared in productive rearrangements about 90% or about 30% of the time, broadly matching IMGT annotations. Compared with the roughly 670-donor mean, donors in an Asian-associated ancestry cluster had fewer N-insertions in productive TCRs, according to a later genetic analysis. Presence/absence analyses assumed roughly uniform sequencing depth across donors, an assumption that may not hold. Across donors, most TCR sequences were observed very rarely, whereas some public TCRs were present in many individuals. Because counts were too low, roughly 17 rarely observed V segments, including chromosome 9 orphons, were left out of the earlier analysis of several hundred of the donors. An association between a missense DCLRE1C variant and V-gene and J-gene trimming of TCR beta chains was found in a later genetic analysis and replicated in an independent cohort. In both the original and validation cohorts, the classifier was reported to diagnose cytomegalovirus status with high specificity and sensitivity. Specific HLA alleles were associated with 16,951 TCR beta sequences at a false discovery rate of 0.05 in a later analysis. A few of the identified cytomegalovirus-associated TCR beta chains were confirmed in vitro to be specific for cytomegalovirus antigens. A further reported finding was that TCR beta sequences accurately predicted the HLA-A and HLA-B alleles for most subjects in the first cohort. A total of roughly 160 TCR beta chains were listed by the study as associated with cytomegalovirus. Because some donors lacked HLA typing at each locus, the association tests relied only on the typed subset. Some IMGT-functional V segments, including TRBV6-2 and TRBV6-3, could not be distinguished by the 87-base-pair reads and were therefore excluded. It was suggested by the authors that the approach could potentially be generalized to other disease states and immunological phenotypes. A later analysis found that HLA-associated TCR beta chains were more clonally expanded and had lower generation probabilities than equally common non-associated chains. A cluster of highly shared sequence variants was judged likely to represent a technical artifact of the sequencing pipeline. When HLA alleles, especially DR and DQ, strongly co-occurred, TCR associations were difficult to assign to individual alleles. Linkage disequilibrium might explain the correlated functional status among segregating V segments, but an unknown experimental factor could not be ruled out. In this cohort, only TCR beta chains were sequenced, and detectable features were limited by the absence of alpha or paired-chain data. According to a later analysis, TCR association rates differed among HLA loci, with DRB1 alleles showing the most associated TCRs and HLA-C alleles showing the fewest. For the cohort, immune exposure information was limited to CMV serostatus. In a later analysis, most CMV-associated TCR beta chains were found to appear HLA-restricted, with HLA associations seemingly driven largely by CMV exposure. A later analysis reported that several top co-occurrence clusters appeared linked to parvovirus B19, influenza, CMV and Epstein-Barr virus.

The cohort consisted of hundreds of healthy bone marrow donors. Cohort members were all nominally healthy when sampled, although unrecorded immune exposures were likely present. The donor tested CMV seronegative and was one of the 352 seronegative cohort members. Each donor provided a peripheral blood sample, and peripheral blood mononuclear cells were used for TCR beta sequencing. Genomic DNA extraction from the blood cell samples was performed with the Qiagen DNeasy Blood Extraction Kit. CDR1 and CDR2 were assigned from the germline V gene as SGHRS and YFSETQ. From the cysteine up to the phenylalanine, the CDR3 has a length of 14 residues. Only the CDR3 portion is preserved as DNA: 42 bases, with reading frame beginning at the first base. V is trimmed back by 3 bases and J by 5 bases, and the junction contains 5 bases that no gene match accounts for.

The sequenced sample consisted of PBMCs. The clonotype was recovered from a female donor in good health and CMV-seronegative. This chain is built from TRBV5-1 and TRBJ1-1, and 9 bases in between align with TRBD1. CDR3 reads: CASSWGTGRTEAFF. The bases are TGCGCCAGCAGCTGGGGGACAGGGAGAACTGAAGCTTTCTTT.